The text below deals with one T cell receptor (beta chain). The target of this receptor is not known. No base-level quality is on record; no much larger clone is a single base apart. The data originate from a study of blood T cell repertoires in COVID-19 (TCRdb year 2020). Study-wide context: The collaborator samples originated in the United States, Italy and Spain and spanned the acute and convalescent phases of COVID-19. The material from the prospective study consisted of cDNA or gDNA derived from T cells, B-cell-depleted T cells, or PBMCs. The dataset comprised deeply sampled blood TCRbeta repertoires from subjects exposed to, actively infected with, or recovered from COVID-19. The repertoires were released in a freely available public database intended as a resource for research on the immune response to SARS-CoV-2. The samples were drawn from two sources: the first 160 participants of the ongoing ImmuneRACE study, and 1,000 to 1,500 subjects contributed by 6 global collaborators. A de-identified subject ID, COVID-19 status, age in years and sex were almost always included in the sample metadata. Where available, HLA class I and class II types were obtained from metadata supplied by the sample provider rather than from assay-based typing. Overall study outcomes, separate from this receptor: The quantity of clinical and demographic metadata differed by source and by participant and was supplied without curation.

The CDR1 and CDR2 encoded by the germline V gene are MGHDK and SYGVNS. The CDR3 runs 15 amino acids, cysteine and phenylalanine included. Solely the CDR3 DNA is kept, with 45 bases framed from the first base. V and J are trimmed by 6 bases and 6 bases, and the gene matches miss 13 bases of the junction. Collaborating institutions collected whole blood in K2EDTA tubes following their own protocols. For TCRbeta analysis, collaborators shipped samples as frozen whole blood, isolated PBMCs, or DNA extracted from either of those sample types. TCRbeta CDR3 regions were amplified from genomic DNA using the immunoSEQ Assay, a bias-controlled multiplex PCR. The study's own analysis went as follows. Within the assay, amplification of reference gene primers was used to estimate how many nucleated cells each sample contained. To quantify the absolute abundance of each unique TCRbeta CDR3 rearrangement, sequence reads were collapsed and filtered. For each sample, productive Simpson clonality was calculated as the square root of Simpson's diversity index over productive rearrangements. Drawn from immuneACCESS, this table holds only the in-frame rearrangements with V and J called that TCRdb kept. Clones are partly lost; checked studies trace under half to an unresolved V gene and leave the rest unexplained. For V, J and clone size, that table is used; D and trimming come from the DNA. For this sample there are approximately 180,000 clones; about nine tenths appear just once. Roughly 1.4% of the sample is taken by the ten largest.

The sample taken for sequencing was peripheral blood. The sequence came from a woman in her forties or fifties with acute or convalescent COVID-19. Recombination linked TRBV25-1 to TRBJ1-1; 7 central bases correspond to TRBD1. The CDR3 region: CASSTWRGPGSEAFF. The DNA sequence reads TGTGCCAGCAGCACATGGAGGGGGCCAGGGTCTGAAGCTTTCTTT.